Each of the 31 T cell receptor beta chains below was sequenced from the same sample in a study of blood T cell repertoires in COVID-19 (dated by TCRdb to the early 2020s). Library construction relied on the immunoSEQ multiplex PCR assay. This immuneACCESS table, as held by TCRdb, lists in-frame sequences with V and J called but not all clones. Of the missing ones, under half trace to an unresolved V gene in checked studies; the others have no known cause. The sample profile shows 90,000 to 110,000 clones; roughly 80% of them were found once. The biggest ten clones account for 9.4% of the sample. What was sequenced was peripheral blood. The receptors here all came from a woman aged 70-85 years with acute or convalescent COVID-19.

The chain carries TRBV4-3 and TRBJ1-6; D unresolved. The CDR3 runs 15 residues. Germline CDR1 is LGHNA and CDR2 is YSLEER. The V end was cut by 0 bases, the J end by 6 bases, with 9 bases between. The CDR3 region is CASSQEDFSNSPLHF. CDR3 bases: TGCGCCAGCAGCCAAGAGGACTTTTCTAATTCACCCCTCCACTTT.

The chain uses TRBV3-1 (or the pseudogene TRBV3-2) and TRBJ1-1, with 7 bases identical to TRBD1. Germline V gene sequence: CDR1 LGHDT, CDR2 YNNKEL (reference sequence). Trimming took 1 base from V and 8 from J; bases not matched to a gene: 7. This CDR3 is built from 14 residues. The chain's CDR3 is CASSQVGRGSEAFF. The CDR3 DNA follows: TGTGCCAGCAGCCAAGTGGGCAGGGGGTCCGAAGCTTTCTTT.

This clone was seen only once. The J gene is TRBJ1-4, the V gene TRBV10-3; 9 nucleotides line up with TRBD1. The junction had 10 bases not matched to a gene; V was cut back by 3 bases and J by 8 bases. Germline V gene data show CDR1 as ENHRY and CDR2 as SYGVKD. The length of the CDR3 is 16 residues. The chain's CDR3 is CAISDGGQGVKEKLFF. The CDR3, as DNA: TGTGCCATCAGTGACGGGGGACAGGGTGTGAAAGAAAAACTGTTTTTT.

This rearrangement joins TRBV19 to TRBJ2-6; tentatively, D is TRBD1 (5 bases). The CDR3 has 16 amino acids. The germline V and J ends were trimmed by 4 bases and 2 bases, with 12 bases remaining between them. The germline CDR1 and CDR2 sequences are LNHDA and SQIVND (reference sequence). The CDR3 region is CASSNHRLAGANVLTF. CDR3 DNA sequence: TGTGCCAGTAGTAACCACAGGTTGGCTGGGGCCAACGTCCTGACTTTC. Filled out from reference TRBV19 and TRBJ2-6, the complete variable domain reads DGGITQSPKYLFRKEGQNVTLSCEQNLNHDAMYWYRQDPGQGLRLIYYSQIVNDFQKGDIAEGYSVSREKKESFPLTVTSAQKNPTAFYLCASSNHRLAGANVLTFGAGSRLTVL.

The chain is built from TRBV30 and TRBJ2-1; D may be TRBD2 (6 bases). V was shortened by 3 bases and J by 8 bases, with 14 bases between the two germline ends. Germline assignment: CDR1 GTSNPN and CDR2 SVGIG (reference sequence). The length of the CDR3 is 13 residues. CDR3 sequence (DNA): TGTGCCTGGAGGGGGCGGGGTACGTATGAGCAGTTCTTC. Amino acid sequence: CAWRGRGTYEQFF. Full variable domain (remainder filled in from reference TRBV30 and TRBJ2-1): SQTIHQWPATLVQPVGSPLSLECTVEGTSNPNLYWYRQAAGRGLQLLFYSVGIGQISSEVPQNLSASRPQDRQFILSSKKLLLSDSGFYLCAWRGRGTYEQFFGPGTRLTVL.

This clone has just a few counts. The rearrangement uses TRBV15 and TRBJ2-7; TRBD2 might be the D (5 bases). CDR1 LNHNV and CDR2 YYDKDF come from the germline V gene (reference sequence). V lost 1 base, J lost 6 bases, and 10 bases lay in between. The CDR3 is 13 residues long. Here the CDR3 DNA reads TGTGCCACCAGCAGAGCAGGAGGTTCCGAGCAGTACTTC. Its translation: CATSRAGGSEQYF.

This clone was seen only a few times. The chain couples TRBV11-3 to TRBJ2-3; no clear D gene. The germline gives CDR1 SGHNT, CDR2 YENEEA. This CDR3 has 12 residues. Trimming left V 1 base short and J 5 bases short, with 4 bases between. In DNA, the CDR3 is TGTGCCAGCAGCTTAGCCGGAGATACGCAGTATTTT. It yields the protein CASSLAGDTQYF.

The chain carries TRBV9 and TRBJ2-2, with a tentative D call TRBD2 (5 bases). Germline assignment: CDR1 SGDLS and CDR2 YYNGEE. Between the trimmed V and J ends, which lost 3 bases and 6 bases, there was a span of 6 bases. The CDR3 spans 12 residues. Here the CDR3 DNA reads TGTGCCAGCAGCGGAGCGGCCGGGGAGCTGTTTTTT. It yields the protein CASSGAAGELFF. Drawing the rest from reference TRBV9 and TRBJ2-2, the complete variable domain is DSGVTQTPKHLITATGQRVTLRCSPRSGDLSVYWYQQSLDQGLQFLIQYYNGEERAKGNILERFSAQQFPDLHSELNLSSLELGDSALYFCASSGAAGELFFGEGSRLTVL.

The rearrangement links TRBV28 to TRBJ1-2; maybe TRBD1 (5 bases). Trimming stripped 5 bases from V and 2 bases from J, with 18 bases between. The CDR3 has 16 amino acids. Per the germline V gene, CDR1 is MDHEN and CDR2 is SYDVKM. The CDR3 protein is CASSVIPGGANYGYTF. Here the CDR3 DNA reads TGTGCCAGCAGTGTTATACCCGGAGGGGCCAACTATGGCTACACCTTC.

The chain combines TRBV19 with TRBJ2-1; 13 nucleotides agree with TRBD2. In germline, CDR1 is LNHDA, CDR2 SQIVND (reference sequence). The CDR3 covers 14 residues. The V segment lost 4 bases and the J segment 9 bases; nucleotides outside the gene matches: 3. CDR3 residues: CASSTGLAGVEQFF. The CDR3 nucleotides are TGTGCCAGTAGTACCGGACTAGCGGGAGTTGAGCAGTTCTTC. The complete variable domain, with remaining parts taken from reference TRBV19 and TRBJ2-1, reads DGGITQSPKYLFRKEGQNVTLSCEQNLNHDAMYWYRQDPGQGLRLIYYSQIVNDFQKGDIAEGYSVSREKKESFPLTVTSAQKNPTAFYLCASSTGLAGVEQFFGPGTRLTVL.

Only a few counts were recorded for this clone. The J gene is TRBJ2-1, the V gene TRBV5-4, with 9 bases matching TRBD1. The V gene's germline CDR1 is SGHNT and CDR2 YYREEE (reference sequence). This CDR3 contains 16 residues. Losses at the gene ends were 1 base for V and 8 bases for J; bases not matched to a gene: 10. The DNA for the CDR3 is TGTGCCAGCAGCTTGAGGTTGACAGGGGGATCGGATGAGCAGTTCTTC. Protein sequence: CASSLRLTGGSDEQFF.

The genes are TRBV6-5 and TRBJ1-2; TRBD1 aligns across 11 bases. Trimming took 6 bases from V and 8 from J; bases not matched to a gene: 8. The V gene's germline CDR1 is MNHEY and CDR2 SVGAGI. The CDR3 sequence is 14 residues long. The CDR3, as DNA: TGTGCCAGCAGAACCGGACAGGGGGCTTGGGGCTACACCTTC. Amino acid sequence: CASRTGQGAWGYTF.

The genes are TRBV25-1 and TRBJ2-3, with 7 bases identical to TRBD1. The CDR3 is made up of 14 amino acids. In germline, CDR1 is MGHDK, CDR2 SYGVNS. J gave up 4 bases and V 3 bases, and 4 bases lay outside the gene matches. The CDR3 nucleotides are TGTGCCAGCAGTGATAACAGGGGTCCAGATACGCAGTATTTT. Amino acids: CASSDNRGPDTQYF.

J is TRBJ1-2 and V is TRBV9; D may be TRBD1 (5 bases). This CDR3 is 15 amino acids long. V lost 2 bases, J lost 9 bases, and 20 bases lay in between. CDR1 and CDR2 from the germline V gene are SGDLS and YYNGEE. The CDR3 is CASSVGGSGNDRYTF. The CDR3 DNA is TGTGCCAGCAGCGTGGGGGGGAGCGGTAACGACCGCTACACCTTC.

The chain joins TRBV11-3 to TRBJ2-7; D perhaps matches TRBD1 (6 bases). Trimming stripped 4 bases from V and 3 bases from J, with 16 bases between. This CDR3 comprises 15 residues. Per germline, CDR1 SGHNT and CDR2 YENEEA. The CDR3 here is CASSSLGQSIYEQYF. CDR3 coding DNA: TGTGCCAGCAGCTCCCTCGGACAGAGTATCTACGAGCAGTACTTC.

The chain uses TRBV27 and TRBJ2-3; D is uncertain. V lost 3 bases, J lost 3 bases, and 10 bases lay in between. This CDR3 has 14 amino acids. Looked up from germline, CDR1 is MNHEY and CDR2 is SMNVEV (reference sequence). CDR3 sequence: CASSLLGPTDTQYF. In nucleotides, the CDR3 is TGTGCCAGCAGTTTGCTAGGCCCGACAGATACGCAGTATTTT.

The chain joins TRBV6-5 to TRBJ1-4, with a weak D call TRBD1 (6 bases). CDR1 and CDR2 from the germline V gene are MNHEY and SVGAGI. The CDR3 runs to 15 residues. Trimming shortened V by 2 bases and J by 4 bases, and 11 bases separated the two germline ends. Here the CDR3 DNA reads TGTGCCAGCAGTTACGGTCAGGGGTATAATGAAAAACTGTTTTTT. Translated: CASSYGQGYNEKLFF.

The chain carries TRBV29-1 and TRBJ2-1; D might be TRBD2 (5 bases). The V and J ends lost 8 bases and 4 bases respectively, with 12 bases between them. The CDR3 runs to 12 residues. From germline, CDR1 is SQVTM and CDR2 ANQGSEA. For the CDR3, the DNA is TGCAGCTCTTTAGGACTTTACAATGAGCAGTTCTTC. This codes for CSSLGLYNEQFF.

This sequence joins TRBV5-1 and TRBJ1-1, with a tentative D call TRBD1 (5 bases). This CDR3 spans 18 amino acids. V gave up 3 bases and J gave up 1 base, with 22 bases separating them. The germline gives CDR1 SGHRS, CDR2 YFSETQ. Here the CDR3 reads CASSSLGGGVSRNTEAFF. The CDR3 coding sequence is TGCGCCAGCAGCTCTCTTGGTGGAGGGGTTAGCAGGAACACTGAAGCTTTCTTT. The variable domain in full, with the rest retrieved from reference TRBV5-1 and TRBJ1-1, is KAGVTQTPRYLIKTRGQQVTLSCSPISGHRSVSWYQQTPGQGLQFLFEYFSETQRNKGNFPGRFSGRQFSNSRSEMNVSTLELGDSALYLCASSSLGGGVSRNTEAFFGQGTRLTVV.

Comments on this clone: Relative to the germline gene, one junction end is altered; a read error may explain this. The rearrangement joins TRBV5-1 to TRBJ2-7; tentative D call: TRBD2 (6 bases). The CDR3 is 15 residues long. Germline-derived CDR1 and CDR2 are SGHRS and YFSETQ. In DNA, the CDR3 is TGCGCTAGCAGCCCGAGCGGGTTAAAGACCTACGAGCAGTACTTC. It specifies CASSPSGLKTYEQYF.

The rearrangement joins TRBV11-2 to TRBJ1-2; perhaps TRBD1 as D (6 bases). CDR1 is SGHAT, CDR2 FQNNGV, per germline. The CDR3 loop spans 13 amino acids. V was pared by 0 bases and J by 6 bases, with 8 bases between. In nucleotides, the CDR3 is TGTGCCAGCAGCTTAGACAGGGGTAATGGCTACACCTTC. It is translated as CASSLDRGNGYTF.

This clone occurred once. The CDR3 protein is CSVDRGQETQYF. The CDR3 DNA reads as TGCAGCGTTGACCGCGGCCAAGAGACCCAGTACTTC. This chain connects TRBV29-1 to TRBJ2-5; no definite D call. Trimming took 3 bases from V and 1 from J, leaving 6 bases between them. CDR3 length equals 12 residues. Per germline, CDR1 SQVTM and CDR2 ANQGSEA.

This clone was seen a handful of times. This chain links TRBV7-9 with TRBJ2-1; weak D call: TRBD2 (5 bases). With 5 bases removed from V and 4 bases from J, the gap between germline ends came to 12 bases. Germline V CDR1 and CDR2: SEHNR, FQNEAQ (reference sequence). The CDR3 sequence is 14 residues long. CDR3 region: CASSLTRGYNEQFF. The CDR3 DNA reads TGTGCCAGCAGCCTCACCCGGGGATACAATGAGCAGTTCTTC. The entire variable domain, with the rest obtained from reference TRBV7-9 and TRBJ2-1, is as follows: DTGVSQNPRHKITKRGQNVTFRCDPISEHNRLYWYRQTLGQGPEFLTYFQNEAQLEKSRLLSDRFSAERPKGSFSTLEIQRTEQGDSAMYLCASSLTRGYNEQFFGPGTRLTVL.

V gene TRBV4-3 combines with J gene TRBJ1-5; perhaps TRBD1 as D (5 bases). This CDR3 has 15 amino acids. Per germline, CDR1 LGHNA and CDR2 YSLEER. The germline V and J ends were trimmed by 0 bases and 7 bases, with 13 bases remaining between them. As DNA, the CDR3 is TGCGCCAGCAGCCAAGATCGGGGGGGAGGCCAGCCCCAGCATTTT. Its translation is CASSQDRGGGQPQHF.

This clone was detected once. Distinct nucleotide sequences in the sample also encode this CDR3. The chain recombines TRBV18 with TRBJ2-2; TRBD2 is a possible D gene (6 bases). The V gene lost 3 bases and the J gene lost 1 base, with 9 bases spanning the gap. The CDR3 is made up of 15 amino acids. Germline V CDR1 and CDR2: KGHSH, LQKENI. The CDR3 DNA sequence: TGTGCCAGCTCACCTCCGCGGGGGAACACCGGGGAGCTGTTTTTT. It translates to CASSPPRGNTGELFF.

The rearrangement links TRBV12-3 or TRBV12-4 to TRBJ1-2; D is uncertain. V lost 4 bases to trimming and J lost 3 bases, with 6 bases between them. The CDR3 totals 12 residues. This CDR3 reads CASSSPYYGYTF. The DNA for the CDR3 is TGTGCCAGCAGTTCTCCCTACTATGGCTACACCTTC.

The chain combines TRBV29-1 with TRBJ1-1, with 9 bases fitting TRBD1. The J segment lost 2 bases and the V segment lost 7 bases, leaving 8 bases of the junction unmatched. Germline loops: CDR1 SQVTM, CDR2 ANQGSEA. The CDR3 extends over 14 amino acids. The CDR3 coding sequence is TGCAGCGGTGGAGGGGGACAGGGAAACACTGAAGCTTTCTTT. This encodes CSGGGGQGNTEAFF.

V usage is TRBV11-2 and J usage is TRBJ2-5, with TRBD2 matching over 13 bases. With 8 bases clipped from V and 5 bases from J, the junction kept 17 bases outside the gene matches. CDR3 length: 18 residues. CDR1 and CDR2 (germline): SGHAT, FQNNGV. The CDR3 DNA reads as TGTGCCAGCCGCCCGACTAGCGGGGGGCCCGAAGTCCGGGAGACCCAGTACTTC. It codes for CASRPTSGGPEVRETQYF.

This rearrangement joins TRBV2 to TRBJ2-5; 9 positions agree with TRBD1. The trim removed 6 bases at V and 5 bases at J, leaving 7 bases unmatched. Germline assignment: CDR1 SNHLY and CDR2 FYNNEI. The CDR3 runs to 14 residues. The CDR3 spells CASSRDRDGETQYF. DNA of the CDR3: TGTGCCAGCAGCCGGGACAGGGATGGCGAGACCCAGTACTTC.

V and J are TRBV30 and TRBJ1-3, with 7 bases lining up with TRBD1. Trimming at V came to 2 bases and at J to 1 base, leaving 11 bases not matched to a gene. This CDR3 region has 17 residues. Germline lookup yields CDR1 GTSNPN and CDR2 SVGIG (reference sequence). CDR3 sequence reads: CAWSPLQGPFSGNTIYF. The CDR3 DNA reads TGTGCCTGGAGTCCCCTACAGGGGCCATTTTCTGGAAACACCATATATTTT.

The rearrangement joins TRBV19 to TRBJ1-1; TRBD1 aligns across 12 bases. The trim removed 3 bases at V and 6 bases at J, leaving 2 bases unmatched. The germline V gene encodes CDR1 LNHDA and CDR2 SQIVND (reference sequence). The CDR3 runs 14 residues. The CDR3 region is CASSIGTGGAEAFF. The CDR3 nucleotides read TGTGCCAGTAGTATTGGGACAGGGGGCGCTGAAGCTTTCTTT.